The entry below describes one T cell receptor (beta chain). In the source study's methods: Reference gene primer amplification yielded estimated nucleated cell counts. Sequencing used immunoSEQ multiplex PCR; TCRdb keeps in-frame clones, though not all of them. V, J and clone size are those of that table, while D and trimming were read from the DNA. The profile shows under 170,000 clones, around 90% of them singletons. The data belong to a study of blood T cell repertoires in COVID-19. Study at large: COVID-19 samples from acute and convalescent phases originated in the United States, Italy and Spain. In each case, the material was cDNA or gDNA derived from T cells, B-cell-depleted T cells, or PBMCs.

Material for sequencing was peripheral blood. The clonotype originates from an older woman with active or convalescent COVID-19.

The CDR3 bases are TGTGCCAGCTCTCCCGGACAGGGAGGTGTTGAAAAACTGTTTTTT. Amino acids: CASSPGQGGVEKLFF. The rearrangement joins TRBV18 to TRBJ1-4; 8 nucleotides match TRBD1. Germline V gene data show CDR1 as KGHSH and CDR2 as LQKENI. Losses at the gene ends were 6 bases for V and 7 bases for J; bases not matched to a gene: 10. CDR3 size: 15 residues.